These T cell receptor beta chains were read from a single sample in a study of cytomegalovirus exposure and HLA in healthy donors. Sequenced by immunoSEQ multiplex PCR; TCRdb stores in-frame clones only, minus some. The data contain roughly 120,000 clones, approximately 84% of them seen just once; the ten biggest clones take up approximately 0.24%. Material: PBMCs. Receptors were obtained from a middle-aged man in good health and CMV-seronegative. Each CDR3 is given with its conserved first and last residue. Fields, in order: J gene, D gene, clone size, V gene, CDR3 protein, CDR3 DNA. A D gene is named only where the DNA matches it firmly. Not all rows give a size; the values are once, few, many and, for expanded clones, a class.

>TRBJ2-5|.|.|TRBV5-5
CASSFRIQETQYF
TGTGCCAGCAGCTTCAGGATTCAAGAGACCCAGTACTTC
>TRBJ2-7|TRBD2|.|TRBV7-3
CASSLQAGEDEQYF
TGTGCCAGCAGCTTACAGGCGGGAGAGGACGAGCAGTACTTC
>TRBJ2-4|.|.|TRBV4-2
CASSQLRGEPNIQYF
TGTGCCAGCAGCCAATTGAGAGGAGAGCCAAACATTCAGTACTTC
>TRBJ1-6|TRBD1|once|TRBV5-1
CASSLGQGKDSPLHF
TGCGCCAGCAGCTTGGGACAGGGGAAGGATTCACCCCTCCACTTT
>TRBJ1-2|.|.|TRBV4-3
CASSQDGQRGYTF
TGCGCCAGCAGCCAAGACGGCCAGCGTGGCTACACCTTC
>TRBJ2-7|.|.|TRBV6-5
CASRTGSSYEQYF
TGTGCCAGCAGAACAGGGTCCTCCTACGAGCAGTACTTC
>TRBJ2-7|.|.|TRBV11-3
CASSLDRGHEQYF
TGTGCCAGCAGCTTAGACAGGGGCCACGAGCAGTACTTC
>TRBJ1-4|.|few|TRBV7-9
CASSVSEKLFF
TGTGCCAGCAGCGTCTCTGAAAAACTGTTTTTT
>TRBJ1-2|.|.|TRBV6-5
CASRRGEARRGYTF
TGTGCCAGCAGGCGCGGGGAAGCCCGACGTGGCTACACCTTC
>TRBJ1-5|.|.|TRBV7-2
CASSSKSGSLNQPQHF
TGTGCCAGCAGCTCAAAATCGGGTTCCCTCAATCAGCCCCAGCATTTT
>TRBJ2-3|TRBD2|.|TRBV5-1
CASSPTLAGKGTDTQYF
TGCGCCAGCAGCCCCACGCTAGCGGGCAAAGGTACAGATACGCAGTATTTT
>TRBJ1-2|TRBD1|.|TRBV30
CAWSYRGNYGYTF
TGTGCCTGGAGTTACAGGGGGAACTATGGCTACACCTTC
>TRBJ1-6|.|.|TRBV14
CASSVTGGSSPLHF
TGTGCCAGCAGCGTAACCGGGGGTAGCTCACCCCTCCACTTT
>TRBJ1-4|TRBD1|.|TRBV4-3
CASSQIIDRATNEELFF
TGCGCCAGCAGCCAAATAATCGACAGGGCAACTAATGAAGAACTGTTTTTT
>TRBJ1-6|TRBD1|once|TRBV5-1
CASSPRDRDSPLHF
TGCGCCAGCAGCCCCCGGGACAGGGATTCACCCCTCCACTTT
>TRBJ1-1|.|.|TRBV5-6
CASGRRTITTEAFF
TGTGCCAGCGGACGCCGGACTATTACAACTGAAGCTTTCTTT
>TRBJ2-2|.|.|TRBV28
CASSFWLLKRDTNTGELFF
TGTGCCAGCAGTTTCTGGTTGCTCAAACGGGACACTAACACCGGGGAGCTGTTTTTT
>TRBJ1-1|.|.|TRBV5-6
CASSLVQSNTEAFF
TGTGCCAGCAGCTTGGTCCAGTCGAACACTGAAGCTTTCTTT
>TRBJ2-3|TRBD1|.|TRBV29-1
CSVRGAGTDTDTQYF
TGCAGCGTTCGCGGAGCCGGGACAGACACAGATACGCAGTATTTT
>TRBJ2-7|TRBD2|.|TRBV12-5
CASGIGRAYEQYF
TGTGCTAGTGGGATTGGGAGGGCGTACGAGCAGTACTTC
>TRBJ2-1|TRBD2|.|TRBV18
CASSLSYSGGEDEQFF
TGTGCCAGCTCACTATCTTATAGCGGGGGAGAGGATGAGCAGTTCTTC
>TRBJ1-5|.|.|TRBV25-1
CASRGGNQPQHF
TGTGCCAGCAGAGGGGGTAATCAGCCCCAGCATTTT
>TRBJ2-2|TRBD2|few|TRBV4-2
CASSQLAGRNTGELFF
TGTGCCAGCAGCCAATTAGCGGGGCGTAACACCGGGGAGCTGTTTTTT
>TRBJ2-7|TRBD1|.|TRBV27
CASSRMVGQFYEQYF
TGTGCCAGCAGCCGTATGGTGGGACAGTTCTACGAGCAGTACTTC
>TRBJ2-7|TRBD1|once|TRBV6-1
CASRGWDRGRGEQYF
TGTGCCAGCAGGGGTTGGGACAGGGGTCGTGGCGAGCAGTACTTC
>TRBJ1-5|.|.|TRBV7-8
CASSFVGAFAQPQHF
TGTGCCAGCAGCTTCGTGGGGGCCTTTGCGCAGCCCCAGCATTTT
>TRBJ2-1|.|once|TRBV4-3
CASSQGHLASNNEQFF
TGCGCCAGCAGCCAAGGCCACCTAGCGAGCAACAATGAGCAGTTCTTC
>TRBJ2-7|.|.|TRBV12-5
CASGFARIGPYEQYF
TGTGCTAGTGGTTTTGCCCGAATTGGGCCCTACGAGCAGTACTTC
>TRBJ2-1|.|.|TRBV28
CASCSGGRLYNEQFF
TGTGCCAGCTGTTCCGGCGGGCGGCTCTACAATGAGCAGTTCTTC
>TRBJ2-7|.|.|TRBV6-5
CASRPTGRYEQYF
TGTGCCAGCAGGCCGACGGGAAGGTACGAGCAGTACTTC
>TRBJ2-5|TRBD2|once|TRBV29-1
CSVGTSGQETQYF
TGCAGCGTGGGGACTAGCGGCCAAGAGACCCAGTACTTC
>TRBJ2-2|TRBD1|.|TRBV7-8
CASSLGTGGPGELFF
TGTGCCAGCAGCTTAGGGACAGGGGGCCCCGGGGAGCTGTTTTTT
>TRBJ2-3|.|.|TRBV19
CASSIDQGEGTDTQYF
TGTGCCAGTAGTATAGATCAAGGGGAGGGCACAGATACGCAGTATTTT
>TRBJ2-7|TRBD1|.|TRBV10-3
CAISSGQGSSYEQYF
TGTGCCATCAGTTCAGGACAGGGAAGCTCCTACGAGCAGTACTTC
>TRBJ2-5|.|.|TRBV6-1
CASRLGQNQETQYF
TGTGCCAGCAGACTCGGACAGAACCAAGAGACCCAGTACTTC
>TRBJ1-5|TRBD1|.|TRBV5-6
CASSFWAGGNQPQHF
TGTGCCAGCAGCTTTTGGGCAGGGGGAAATCAGCCCCAGCATTTT
>TRBJ1-4|.|.|TRBV30
CAWRGGEFEGEKLFF
TGTGCCTGGAGAGGAGGGGAATTTGAGGGCGAAAAACTGTTTTTT
>TRBJ1-5|.|.|TRBV27
CASSLSQGRQPQHF
TGTGCCAGCAGTTTAAGTCAGGGGCGTCAGCCCCAGCATTTT
>TRBJ1-4|.|.|TRBV29-1
CSVIGLNEKLFF
TGCAGCGTCATTGGACTTAATGAAAAACTGTTTTTT
>TRBJ2-7|.|.|TRBV28
CASSPGPKTYEQYF
TGTGCCAGCAGTCCTGGCCCGAAAACCTACGAGCAGTACTTC
>TRBJ2-1|TRBD2|.|TRBV11-3
CASSLGLSGGKASYEQFF
TGTGCCAGCAGCTTAGGTCTGAGCGGGGGGAAAGCGAGCTATGAGCAGTTCTTC
>TRBJ2-7|.|.|TRBV5-4
CASSFGSGSYYEQYF
TGTGCCAGCAGCTTCGGTAGCGGAAGTTACTACGAGCAGTACTTC
>TRBJ2-2|.|.|TRBV6-1
CASSEERRTANTGELFF
TGTGCCAGCAGTGAAGAACGTCGGACAGCGAACACCGGGGAGCTGTTTTTT
>TRBJ2-6|TRBD2|few|TRBV29-1
CSAGGGANVLTF
TGCAGCGCGGGAGGGGGGGCCAACGTCCTGACTTTC
>TRBJ2-1|TRBD2|.|TRBV7-8
CASSTTLAGGGSEQFF
TGTGCCAGCAGCACTACACTAGCGGGAGGCGGTAGCGAGCAGTTCTTC
>TRBJ1-5|TRBD1|few|TRBV19
CASIMGPGQGGQPQHF
TGTGCCAGTATCATGGGGCCGGGACAGGGTGGTCAGCCCCAGCATTTT
>TRBJ1-6|.|.|TRBV4-1
CASSSKGAGSSPLHF
TGCGCCAGCAGCAGCAAGGGTGCGGGAAGTTCACCCCTCCACTTT
>TRBJ2-7|TRBD2|.|TRBV4-2
CASSHPKASGGAGVEQYF
TGTGCCAGCAGCCACCCCAAAGCCAGCGGGGGGGCCGGGGTCGAGCAGTACTTC
>TRBJ2-1|.|few|TRBV30
CAWSGAGPMYGEQFF
TGTGCCTGGAGTGGGGCGGGACCTATGTACGGTGAGCAGTTCTTC